Below are 28 T cell receptor beta chains sequenced from a single sample in a study of human thymus T cells. Thymus tissue for the work was resected from patients undergoing corrective heart surgery. Assay: immunoSEQ multiplex PCR; the TCRdb copy retains only in-frame clones and omits some. The sample shows roughly 130,000 clones, over 85% of them seen only once. Sequenced: thymus tissue. The receptors were gathered from a boy younger than two with a congenital heart defect but otherwise immunologically healthy.

This clone was recorded only once. The chain combines TRBV28 with TRBJ1-1, with 9 bases matching TRBD1. Germline V gene lookup returns CDR1 MDHEN and CDR2 SYDVKM. Unmatched junction bases numbered 17, after V lost 3 bases and J lost 3 bases. This CDR3 has 19 residues. The CDR3 bases are TGTGCCAGCAGTTTGGGGGACAGGGATAATCTCGGGGCCTACACTGAAGCTTTCTTT. Encoded protein: CASSLGDRDNLGAYTEAFF.

The chain combines TRBV30 with TRBJ1-1, with D possibly TRBD1 on 6 matching bases. Trimming took 7 bases from V and 4 from J, leaving 16 bases between them. Germline loops: CDR1 GTSNPN, CDR2 SVGIG (reference sequence). The CDR3 contains 13 residues. In nucleotides, the CDR3 is TGTGCCTCCCAAACAGGGACGAGCACTGAAGCTTTCTTT. Protein sequence: CASQTGTSTEAFF.

CDR3 nucleotide sequence: TGTGCCAGCAGTTCTACCCGGACTAGCGGCCCCACAGATACGCAGTATTTT. It specifies CASSSTRTSGPTDTQYF. The chain combines TRBV28 with TRBJ2-3; TRBD2 agrees at 10 bases. V trimming: 4 bases; J trimming: 2 bases; junction bases outside the gene matches: 9. The CDR3 covers 17 residues. CDR1 MDHEN and CDR2 SYDVKM come from the germline V gene.

The V call is TRBV2, the J call TRBJ1-1; 9 bases line up with TRBD1. Germline-derived CDR1 and CDR2 are SNHLY and FYNNEI. V lost 1 base, J lost 1 base, and 4 bases stayed unmatched. The CDR3 runs to 16 residues. The CDR3 DNA follows: TGTGCCAGCAGTGAAGACAGGGGGCGTCGGAACACTGAAGCTTTCTTT. Its protein is CASSEDRGRRNTEAFF.

This clone was recorded once. V and J are TRBV29-1 and TRBJ2-3, with 8 bases lining up with TRBD2. The length of the CDR3 is 13 residues. After removal of 7 bases from V and 7 bases from J, the junction contained 10 bases not matched to a gene. Per germline, CDR1 SQVTM and CDR2 ANQGSEA. The CDR3 DNA reads as TGCAGCGCGCCGCCATTAGCGGGGCATACGCAGTATTTT. Its translation: CSAPPLAGHTQYF.

This clone was seen a few times. V gene TRBV4-2 combines with J gene TRBJ1-1; no reliable D call. In germline, CDR1 is LGHNA, CDR2 YNFKEQ. This CDR3 contains 15 residues. V was pared by 1 base and J by 1 base, with 10 bases between. CDR3 sequence (DNA): TGTGCCAGCAGCCAAGTTGGAGACCCGAACACTGAAGCTTTCTTT. Translated: CASSQVGDPNTEAFF.

CDR3 sequence: CASSSHLNPLETQYF. CDR3 sequence (DNA): TGTGCCAGCAGCTCCCACCTCAACCCGCTAGAGACCCAGTACTTC. The chain links TRBV7-2 to TRBJ2-5, with D uncertain. This CDR3 region has 15 residues. CDR1 is SGHTA, CDR2 FQGNSA, per germline. V gave up 4 bases and J gave up 4 bases, with 16 bases separating them.

V and J are TRBV7-9 and TRBJ1-6; 7 bases are shared with TRBD1. Germline CDR1 SEHNR, CDR2 FQNEAQ (reference sequence). Germline trimming cut 2 bases from V and 6 bases from J; bases unmatched to any gene: 7. This CDR3 has 16 residues. CDR3 amino acids: CASSLRFGTVNSPLHF. CDR3 sequence (DNA): TGTGCCAGCAGCTTAAGGTTCGGGACAGTTAATTCACCCCTCCACTTT.

The V call is TRBV5-1, the J call TRBJ1-1, with TRBD1 as a possible D gene (5 bases). V shed 4 bases and J shed 5 bases, with 27 bases lying between them. Germline assignment: CDR1 SGHRS and CDR2 YFSETQ. The length of the CDR3 is 18 residues. The CDR3 protein is CASSPYASPGPQRTEAFF. As DNA, the CDR3 is TGCGCCAGCAGCCCATACGCCTCACCGGGACCCCAACGGACTGAAGCTTTCTTT.

V usage is TRBV5-5 and J usage is TRBJ2-5, with D perhaps given as TRBD1 or TRBD2 (6 bases each). CDR3 length: 16 residues. Trimming stripped 2 bases from V and 2 bases from J, with 16 bases between. CDR1 and CDR2 from the germline V gene are SGHKS and YYEKEE (reference sequence). The CDR3 DNA reads as TGTGCCAGCAGCTTTTCACAGGGAGGAGAACAAGAGACCCAGTACTTC. The encoded protein is CASSFSQGGEQETQYF.

The chain links TRBV28 to TRBJ2-2; 9 nucleotides match TRBD1. CDR3 size: 15 residues. In germline, CDR1 is MDHEN, CDR2 SYDVKM. Trimming cost V 10 bases and J 5 bases; bases outside gene matches: 11. CDR3 residues: CATKPGQGVTGELFF. In nucleotides, the CDR3 is TGTGCCACAAAACCGGGACAGGGTGTTACCGGGGAGCTGTTTTTT.

The CDR3 protein is CASSSNSGVTDTQYF. CDR3 sequence (DNA): TGTGCCAGCAGCTCAAATAGCGGGGTCACAGATACGCAGTATTTT. The V gene is TRBV7-9, the J gene TRBJ2-3; TRBD2 agrees at 8 bases. Per germline, CDR1 SEHNR and CDR2 FQNEAQ (reference sequence). CDR3 length equals 15 residues. Trimming at V came to 4 bases and at J to 2 bases, leaving 5 bases not matched to a gene.

The chain carries TRBV27 and TRBJ1-2, with D possibly matching TRBD1 (5 bases). Looked up from germline, CDR1 is MNHEY and CDR2 is SMNVEV (reference sequence). Trimming removed 0 bases from V and 4 bases from J, with 12 bases in between. The CDR3 is 15 amino acids. In nucleotides, the CDR3 is TGTGCCAGCAGTTTATCGCCCAGGGAAAGCTATGGCTACACCTTC. The encoded protein is CASSLSPRESYGYTF.

The V gene is TRBV5-1, the J gene TRBJ2-5; D might be TRBD2 (6 bases). CDR1 and CDR2 (germline): SGHRS, YFSETQ. The length of the CDR3 is 15 residues. Between the trimmed V and J ends, which lost 0 bases and 0 bases, there was a span of 9 bases. The CDR3 loop reads CASSLAPSDQETQYF. For the CDR3, the DNA is TGCGCCAGCAGCTTGGCCCCTAGCGACCAAGAGACCCAGTACTTC.

The CDR3 sequence: CASSPVPQGNTGELFF. CDR3 nucleotide sequence: TGTGCCAGCAGTCCAGTCCCGCAGGGAAACACCGGGGAGCTGTTTTTT. The chain uses TRBV28 and TRBJ2-2, with D tentatively TRBD1 (5 bases). The germline V gene encodes CDR1 MDHEN and CDR2 SYDVKM. Trimming removed 5 bases from V and 2 bases from J, with 15 bases in between. The CDR3 is 16 residues long. Full variable domain (missing parts from reference TRBV28 and TRBJ2-2): DVKVTQSSRYLVKRTGEKVFLECVQDMDHENMFWYRQDPGLGLRLIYFSYDVKMKEKGDIPEGYSVSREKKERFSLILESASTNQTSMYLCASSPVPQGNTGELFFGEGSRLTVL.

This chain joins TRBV5-8 and TRBJ1-3; TRBD1 aligns across 8 bases. V dropped 4 bases and J dropped 2; count of bases not matched to a gene: 5. Looked up from germline, CDR1 is SGHTS and CDR2 is YDEGEE. The CDR3 contains 15 residues. CDR3 in DNA: TGTGCCAGCAGCCGGTGGACAGGGACTGGAAACACCATATATTTT. It specifies CASSRWTGTGNTIYF.

The gene calls are TRBV29-1 and TRBJ1-1; 7 bases are a match to TRBD1. The V segment lost 2 bases and the J segment 6 bases; nucleotides outside the gene matches: 6. The CDR3 is made up of 13 amino acids. Per the germline V gene, CDR1 is SQVTM and CDR2 is ANQGSEA. CDR3 sequence reads: CSVEQGVGAEAFF. The CDR3 DNA is TGCAGCGTTGAACAGGGGGTCGGAGCTGAAGCTTTCTTT.

The chain has TRBV4-1 and TRBJ1-3; D remains ambiguous. Germline loops: CDR1 MGHRA, CDR2 YSYEKL. This CDR3 spans 17 amino acids. V was trimmed by 4 bases and J by 0 bases, leaving 16 bases between them. The CDR3 region is CASSLPVALGSGNTIYF. The CDR3 DNA reads TGCGCCAGCAGCCTACCCGTGGCCTTAGGCTCTGGAAACACCATATATTTT.

This rearrangement joins TRBV11-2 to TRBJ1-2; D is possibly TRBD1 (5 bases). The germline CDR1 and CDR2 sequences are SGHAT and FQNNGV. The CDR3 sequence is 18 residues long. V lost 4 bases and J lost 2, with 23 bases in between. CDR3 nucleotides: TGTGCCAGCAGCTCCGCCCAGGGCAATTGTGAGCCAAACTATGGCTACACCTTC. Translated, it gives CASSSAQGNCEPNYGYTF. The whole variable domain, remainder taken from reference TRBV11-2 and TRBJ1-2, is EAGVAQSPRYKIIEKRQSVAFWCNPISGHATLYWYQQILGQGPKLLIQFQNNGVVDDSQLPKDRFSAERLKGVDSTLKIQPAKLEDSAVYLCASSSAQGNCEPNYGYTFGSGTRLTVV.

V and J are TRBV5-4 and TRBJ1-5; D ambiguous. This CDR3 is built from 14 residues. The germline V gene encodes CDR1 SGHNT and CDR2 YYREEE (reference sequence). The V end lost 0 bases, the J end lost 4 bases, and 8 bases lay between the germline ends. Written as DNA, the CDR3 is TGTGCCAGCAGCTTGGGAGGGCCGAATCAGCCCCAGCATTTT. This translates into CASSLGGPNQPQHF.

V is TRBV6-1 and J is TRBJ2-5; D ambiguous. The CDR3 contains 16 residues. CDR1 MNHNS and CDR2 SASEGT come from the germline V gene. V gave up 2 bases and J gave up 4 bases, with 17 bases separating them. The DNA of the CDR3 is TGTGCCAGCAGTGAACTCCCTTTTTTGAGTGTAGAGACCCAGTACTTC. Protein sequence: CASSELPFLSVETQYF.

CDR3 bases: TGTGCCAGCAGTTCTAGAGGGGGCAACCAAGGAGGTGAGCAGTTCTTC. Translated: CASSSRGGNQGGEQFF. The chain joins TRBV25-1 to TRBJ2-1; 7 bases are shared with TRBD1. Germline CDR1 is MGHDK and CDR2 is SYGVNS. Unmatched junction bases numbered 16, after V lost 5 bases and J lost 9 bases. The CDR3 is 16 amino acids.

CDR3 nucleotide sequence: TGCGCCAGCAGCCAAGAGGGTGAGGATTTCCCCTACGAGCAGTACTTC. As protein: CASSQEGEDFPYEQYF. V is TRBV4-1 and J is TRBJ2-7; D unclear. The V gene's germline CDR1 is MGHRA and CDR2 YSYEKL. This CDR3 spans 16 amino acids. V was trimmed by 0 bases and J by 2 bases, leaving 14 bases between them.

The CDR3 here is CASSLISLNYGYTF. The CDR3 DNA follows: TGTGCCAGCAGCTTAATTAGCTTAAACTATGGCTACACCTTC. The chain has TRBV7-2 and TRBJ1-2; D ambiguous. V lost 2 bases to trimming and J lost 2 bases, with 9 bases between them. The length of the CDR3 is 14 residues. Germline V lookup: CDR1 SGHTA, CDR2 FQGNSA.

This chain links TRBV4-1 with TRBJ1-1; the match to TRBD1 covers 7 bases. V was pared by 0 bases and J by 1 base, with 5 bases of the junction left unmatched. The CDR3 totals 16 residues. Germline lookup yields CDR1 MGHRA and CDR2 YSYEKL. The CDR3 DNA follows: TGCGCCAGCAGCCAAGATATTCGACAGGGGAACACTGAAGCTTTCTTT. Amino acid sequence: CASSQDIRQGNTEAFF.

The gene calls are TRBV4-1 and TRBJ2-7; TRBD1 or TRBD2 may be the D gene (5 bases each). The V and J ends lost 7 bases and 7 bases respectively, with 14 bases between them. The germline V gene encodes CDR1 MGHRA and CDR2 YSYEKL. The CDR3 consists of 12 residues. The CDR3 DNA is TGCGCCAGCAAGGAGCCCTGGGGGGAGCAGTACTTC. Protein: CASKEPWGEQYF.

This clone showed up just once. The V call is TRBV27, the J call TRBJ2-7; tentatively, D is TRBD2 (5 bases). Trimming took off 0 bases at V and 2 bases at J, with 14 bases between the two ends. This CDR3 region has 16 residues. Germline loops: CDR1 MNHEY, CDR2 SMNVEV (reference sequence). The CDR3 DNA sequence: TGTGCCAGCAGTTTATCGCGGGCTCCTTTCCCCTACGAGCAGTACTTC. Protein product: CASSLSRAPFPYEQYF.

This clone was recorded a few times. This chain joins TRBV11-2 and TRBJ1-1; D is uncertain. Germline V gene lookup returns CDR1 SGHAT and CDR2 FQNNGV. CDR3 size: 14 residues. V was cut by 2 bases and J by 4 bases, with 11 bases left in between. Here the CDR3 reads CASSLTRGGTEAFF. CDR3 sequence (DNA): TGTGCCAGCAGCTTAACGCGGGGAGGCACTGAAGCTTTCTTT.